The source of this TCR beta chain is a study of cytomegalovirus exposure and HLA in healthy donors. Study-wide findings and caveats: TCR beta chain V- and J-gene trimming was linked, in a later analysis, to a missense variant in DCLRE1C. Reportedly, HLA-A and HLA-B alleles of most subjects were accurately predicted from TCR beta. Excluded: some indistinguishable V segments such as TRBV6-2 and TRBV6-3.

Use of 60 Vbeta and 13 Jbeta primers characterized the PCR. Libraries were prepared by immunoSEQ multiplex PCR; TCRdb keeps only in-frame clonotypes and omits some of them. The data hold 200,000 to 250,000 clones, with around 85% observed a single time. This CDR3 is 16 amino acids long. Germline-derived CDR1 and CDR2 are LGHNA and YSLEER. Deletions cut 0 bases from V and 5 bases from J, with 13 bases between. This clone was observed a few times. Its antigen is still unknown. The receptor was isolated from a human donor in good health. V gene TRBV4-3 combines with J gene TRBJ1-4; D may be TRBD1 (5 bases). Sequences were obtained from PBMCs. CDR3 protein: CASSQDRQGVNEKLFF. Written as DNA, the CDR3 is TGCGCCAGCAGCCAAGATCGGCAAGGGGTCAATGAAAAACTGTTTTTT.